Below are 18 T cell receptor beta chains sequenced from a single sample in a study of blood T cell repertoires in COVID-19. Repertoires were generated with immunoSEQ multiplex PCR, while TCRdb's copy carries only in-frame clones and drops some. This table has around 300,000 clones, around four fifths appearing once. Input material: peripheral blood. The source of these receptors is a young man with active or convalescent COVID-19.

The chain links TRBV5-8 to TRBJ2-5; 10 bases match TRBD2. CDR1 is SGHTS, CDR2 YDEGEE, per germline. Germline trimming cut 4 bases from V and 2 bases from J; bases unmatched to any gene: 8. The CDR3 runs 16 residues. The CDR3 DNA is TGTGCCAGCAGCGCGGGTAGCGGGGGGAGGCAAGAGACCCAGTACTTC. Translation gives CASSAGSGGRQETQYF.

The chain combines TRBV5-6 with TRBJ2-2; possible D gene TRBD1, 6 bases. Germline CDR1 SGHDT, CDR2 YYEEEE. V lost 4 bases and J lost 4, with 20 bases in between. The CDR3 runs to 17 residues. The CDR3, as DNA: TGTGCCAGCAGCCACCAACAGGGACCCTCGGTCACCGGGGAGCTGTTTTTT. Translated, it gives CASSHQQGPSVTGELFF. The complete variable domain, with remaining parts taken from reference TRBV5-6 and TRBJ2-2, reads DAGVTQSPTHLIKTRGQQVTLRCSPKSGHDTVSWYQQALGQGPQFIFQYYEEEERQRGNFPDRFSGHQFPNYSSELNVNALLLGDSALYLCASSHQQGPSVTGELFFGEGSRLTVL.

This chain links TRBV19 with TRBJ2-1, with 7 bases aligning to TRBD2. CDR1 LNHDA and CDR2 SQIVND come from the germline V gene (reference sequence). V was pared by 7 bases and J by 1 base, with 7 bases of the junction left unmatched. The CDR3 spans 15 residues. The CDR3 loop reads CASTPGGGSYNEQFF. The CDR3 region has the DNA TGTGCCAGTACCCCCGGCGGGGGTTCCTACAATGAGCAGTTCTTC.

This chain connects TRBV7-9 to TRBJ2-5, with D possibly matching TRBD1 (5 bases). Germline-derived CDR1 and CDR2 are SEHNR and FQNEAQ (reference sequence). There are 15 residues in the CDR3. Trimming left V 1 base short and J 5 bases short, with 14 bases between. DNA of the CDR3: TGTGCCAGCAGCTTAGGGGTTGGGGCGGAGGAGACCCAGTACTTC. It is translated as CASSLGVGAEETQYF.

This clone is a singleton in its sample. The chain combines TRBV29-1 with TRBJ2-5; D not certain. The CDR3 loop spans 14 amino acids. Per the germline V gene, CDR1 is SQVTM and CDR2 is ANQGSEA. V shed 6 bases and J shed 5 bases, with 19 bases lying between them. The CDR3 spells CSVSPRLRSETQYF. The CDR3 nucleotides read TGCAGCGTCTCCCCTAGATTAAGGAGTGAGACCCAGTACTTC.

This clone is a singleton in its sample. The J gene is TRBJ2-7, the V gene TRBV2, with 12 bases lining up with TRBD1. Germline lookup yields CDR1 SNHLY and CDR2 FYNNEI. V lost 7 bases, J lost 5 bases, and 9 bases stayed unmatched. This CDR3 has 15 amino acids. The CDR3 DNA follows: TGTGCCAGCACAGACCGGGACAGGGGGCTGGACGAGCAGTACTTC. Translating it yields CASTDRDRGLDEQYF.

This rearrangement joins TRBV7-2 to TRBJ2-3; D is undetermined. The CDR3 loop spans 16 amino acids. Per germline, CDR1 SGHTA and CDR2 FQGNSA. V was shortened by 5 bases and J by 2 bases, with 17 bases between the two germline ends. In nucleotides, the CDR3 is TGTGCCAGCAGCCCCAGCGTGAGAGGCGCCACAGATACGCAGTATTTT. This encodes CASSPSVRGATDTQYF.

This clone occurred a few times. Written as DNA, the CDR3 is TGTGCCAGCAGTGTCGGACTAGCGGGAGTTAATGAGCAGTTCTTC. It encodes CASSVGLAGVNEQFF. The chain uses TRBV2 and TRBJ2-1, with 13 nucleotides matching TRBD2. The germline V gene encodes CDR1 SNHLY and CDR2 FYNNEI. CDR3 length: 15 residues. V dropped 4 bases and J dropped 7; count of bases not matched to a gene: 4.

The genes are TRBV7-2 and TRBJ1-5; D is uncertain. This CDR3 is 13 amino acids long. V lost 4 bases to trimming and J lost 2 bases, with 6 bases between them. Germline V gene data show CDR1 as SGHTA and CDR2 as FQGNSA. This CDR3 is CASSYRGNQPQHF. CDR3 in DNA: TGTGCCAGCAGCTACCGGGGCAATCAGCCCCAGCATTTT.

The table lists this clone with a few counts. This chain connects TRBV7-6 to TRBJ2-7, with 11 nucleotides matching TRBD2. This CDR3 comprises 16 residues. Trimming removed 1 base from V and 2 bases from J; junction bases left unmatched: 4. CDR1 SGHVS and CDR2 FNYEAQ come from the germline V gene. The CDR3 here is CASSLGTSGSAYEQYF. Here the CDR3 DNA reads TGTGCCAGCAGCTTAGGGACTAGCGGGTCGGCCTACGAGCAGTACTTC.

The rearrangement joins TRBV24-1 to TRBJ2-5; tentatively, D is TRBD1 (6 bases). The germline V gene encodes CDR1 KGHDR and CDR2 SFDVKD. CDR3 size: 13 residues. V lost 7 bases and J lost 5, with 13 bases in between. The CDR3: CATSPQGLETQYF. In nucleotides, the CDR3 is TGTGCCACCAGCCCACAGGGATTGGAGACCCAGTACTTC.

The chain employs TRBV7-2 and TRBJ2-7; D is possibly TRBD2 (5 bases). Trimming stripped 0 bases from V and 4 bases from J, with 10 bases between. The germline CDR1 and CDR2 sequences are SGHTA and FQGNSA. CDR3 size: 14 residues. The CDR3 nucleotides read TGTGCCAGCAGCTTAGCGTATAGCGATTACGAGCAGTACTTC. Its protein product is CASSLAYSDYEQYF.

This sequence joins TRBV4-1 and TRBJ1-3; D is uncertain. CDR1 and CDR2 (germline): MGHRA, YSYEKL. The CDR3 is 16 residues long. Trimming shortened V by 4 bases and J by 0 bases, and 13 bases separated the two germline ends. The CDR3 DNA sequence: TGCGCCAGCAGCCCGCACTCCCTCCTCTCTGGAAACACCATATATTTT. Amino acids: CASSPHSLLSGNTIYF.

The chain has TRBV18 and TRBJ2-2, with D possibly being TRBD1 (5 bases). The CDR3 spans 13 residues. The germline CDR1 and CDR2 sequences are KGHSH and LQKENI. V was pared by 3 bases and J by 3 bases, with 5 bases between. CDR3 nucleotides: TGTGCCAGCTCACCCAGGGACACCGGGGAGCTGTTTTTT. Its translation: CASSPRDTGELFF.

The chain couples TRBV27 to TRBJ2-2; unclear D gene. V was cut by 2 bases and J by 5 bases, with 9 bases left in between. Germline values: CDR1 MNHEY, CDR2 SMNVEV (reference sequence). CDR3 length equals 14 residues. CDR3 nucleotide sequence: TGTGCCAGCAGTTTAGGAAGGCGGACCGGGGAGCTGTTTTTT. It translates to CASSLGRRTGELFF.

The chain couples TRBV28 to TRBJ1-6, with 8 bases that match TRBD1. This CDR3 is built from 16 residues. The trim removed 6 bases at V and 9 bases at J, leaving 13 bases unmatched. CDR1 and CDR2 (germline): MDHEN, SYDVKM. For the CDR3, the DNA is TGTGCCAGCAGCCCTATTGGGGGACAGGCTTCTTCACCCCTCCACTTT. Protein product: CASSPIGGQASSPLHF. The full variable domain, its missing parts supplied by reference TRBV28 and TRBJ1-6, is DVKVTQSSRYLVKRTGEKVFLECVQDMDHENMFWYRQDPGLGLRLIYFSYDVKMKEKGDIPEGYSVSREKKERFSLILESASTNQTSMYLCASSPIGGQASSPLHFGNGTRLTVT.

V is TRBV18 and J is TRBJ2-7; TRBD2 is a possible D gene (7 bases). Looked up from germline, CDR1 is KGHSH and CDR2 is LQKENI. V was pared by 1 base and J by 4 bases, with 11 bases between. CDR3 length: 14 amino acids. The CDR3 bases are TGTGCCAGCTCACCACGTAGGGGGGGATACGAGCAGTACTTC. Amino acid sequence: CASSPRRGGYEQYF.

Points on this clone: Other DNA sequences from this sample encode an identical CDR3 as well. The genes are TRBV28 and TRBJ1-5; 9 bases align to TRBD1. Germline CDR1 MDHEN, CDR2 SYDVKM. V lost 3 bases and J lost 7; bases outside the gene matches: 4. This CDR3 has 14 amino acids. The CDR3 nucleotides read TGTGCCAGCAGTTTGGGGACAGGGAGGCAGCCCCAGCATTTT. Its translation: CASSLGTGRQPQHF. Filled out from reference TRBV28 and TRBJ1-5, the complete variable domain reads DVKVTQSSRYLVKRTGEKVFLECVQDMDHENMFWYRQDPGLGLRLIYFSYDVKMKEKGDIPEGYSVSREKKERFSLILESASTNQTSMYLCASSLGTGRQPQHFGDGTRLSIL.